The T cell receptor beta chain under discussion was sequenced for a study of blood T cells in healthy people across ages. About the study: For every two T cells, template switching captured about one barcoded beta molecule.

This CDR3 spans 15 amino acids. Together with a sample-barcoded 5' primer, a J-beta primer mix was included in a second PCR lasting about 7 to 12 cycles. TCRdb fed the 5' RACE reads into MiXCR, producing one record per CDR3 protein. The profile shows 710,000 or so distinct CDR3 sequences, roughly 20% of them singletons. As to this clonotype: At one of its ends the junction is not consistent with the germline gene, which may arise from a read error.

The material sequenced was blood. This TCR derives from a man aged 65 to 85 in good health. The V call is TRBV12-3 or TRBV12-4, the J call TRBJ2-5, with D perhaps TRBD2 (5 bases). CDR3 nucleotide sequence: TGTGCCAGCAGCCCCGGTGATAGCGAACAAGAGACCCAGTCCTTC. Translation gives CASSPGDSEQETQSF.